These 19 T cell receptor beta chains share one sample of origin, sequenced in a study of blood T cells in healthy people across ages. The authors ran a second PCR of roughly 6 to 12 cycles using a sample-barcoded 5' primer and a J-beta primer mix. TCRdb redid the calling of the 5' RACE reads with MiXCR, one entry per CDR3 protein. In the table there are around 900,000 distinct CDR3 sequences, about 53% of which are singletons. The material sequenced was blood. These receptors were taken from an older woman in good health.

The V and J genes are TRBV25-1 and TRBJ1-5, with TRBD1 identical over 7 bases. CDR1 MGHDK and CDR2 SYGVNS come from the germline V gene. Trimming removed 8 bases from V and 4 bases from J; junction bases left unmatched: 11. The CDR3 sequence is 15 residues long. DNA of the CDR3: TGTGCCAGCCCGGGCCCTCGGGACAGTAATCAGCCCCAGCATTTT. This translates into CASPGPRDSNQPQHF.

J is TRBJ2-7 and V is TRBV18; 7 bases line up with TRBD1. This CDR3 has 15 residues. The germline CDR1 and CDR2 sequences are KGHSH and LQKENI. The V and J ends lost 2 bases and 0 bases, in that order; junction bases with no gene match: 4. Here the CDR3 reads CASSPSRDSSYEQYF. CDR3 nucleotide sequence: TGTGCCAGCTCACCATCCCGGGACAGCTCCTACGAGCAGTACTTC. The full variable domain, with the rest looked up from reference TRBV18 and TRBJ2-7, is NAGVMQNPRHLVRRRGQEARLRCSPMKGHSHVYWYRQLPEEGLKFMVYLQKENIIDESGMPKERFSAEFPKEGPSILRIQQVVRGDSAAYFCASSPSRDSSYEQYFGPGTRLTVT.

There are a few counts of this clonotype. V is TRBV7-9 and J is TRBJ2-7, with D possibly called TRBD1 or TRBD2 (5 bases each). Per the germline V gene, CDR1 is SEHNR and CDR2 is FQNEAQ (reference sequence). The CDR3 runs to 14 residues. Trimming stripped 5 bases from V and 2 bases from J, with 13 bases between. CDR3 in DNA: TGTGCCAGCAGCATAGAGAGGGGAACCTACGAGCAGTACTTC. Residues: CASSIERGTYEQYF.

This clonotype was observed a few times. The chain employs TRBV7-9 and TRBJ2-5, with 9 bases fitting TRBD2. The germline V gene has CDR1 SEHNR and CDR2 FQNEAQ (reference sequence). V was pared by 1 base and J by 11 bases, with 8 bases of the junction left unmatched. This CDR3 contains 14 residues. CDR3 residues: CASSLGGLAREQYF. The CDR3 nucleotides read TGTGCCAGCAGCTTAGGTGGACTAGCGAGAGAGCAGTACTTC.

This clonotype was observed a single time. V and J are TRBV20-1 and TRBJ2-7; 10 bases are a match to TRBD2. This CDR3 is built from 13 residues. The germline gives CDR1 DFQATT, CDR2 SNEGSKA (reference sequence). V lost 0 bases, J lost 11 bases, and 7 bases stayed unmatched. In DNA form, the CDR3 reads TGCAGTGCTAGAGATTCGAGAGCGGGAGGGGAGTACTTC. Residues: CSARDSRAGGEYF.

This clonotype came up many times. The V call is TRBV12-3 or TRBV12-4, the J call TRBJ2-5; D remains ambiguous. Trimming removed 4 bases at V and 2 bases at J, with 8 bases between. The CDR3 runs to 13 residues. CDR3 DNA: TGTGCCAGCAGTTACGGGTATCAAGAGACCCAGTACTTC. This gives the protein CASSYGYQETQYF.

The V and J genes are TRBV25-1 and TRBJ2-6, with 7 bases identical to TRBD1. J lost 0 bases, V lost 5 bases, and 13 bases had no gene match. CDR3 length: 19 residues. The germline V gene has CDR1 MGHDK and CDR2 SYGVNS. The CDR3 region is CASSPYRGGGSSGANVLTF. In DNA form, the CDR3 reads TGTGCCAGCAGTCCCTACAGGGGTGGTGGGAGCTCTGGGGCCAACGTCCTGACTTTC.

V and J are TRBV6-2 or TRBV6-3 and TRBJ2-4, with 10 nucleotides matching TRBD2. V lost 2 bases and J lost 0; bases outside the gene matches: 10. The germline V gene has CDR1 MNHEY and CDR2 SVGEGT. The CDR3 is made up of 19 amino acids. CDR3 region: CASSYDVLAGVIAKNIQYF. The CDR3 nucleotides are TGTGCCAGCAGTTACGACGTTCTAGCGGGAGTTATAGCCAAAAACATTCAGTACTTC.

CDR3 residues: CATSDSPVYNEQFF. The DNA of the CDR3 is TGTGCCACCAGTGACTCCCCAGTGTACAATGAGCAGTTCTTC. The genes are TRBV24-1 and TRBJ2-1; D not certain. There are 14 residues in the CDR3. CDR1 and CDR2 (germline): KGHDR, SFDVKD. The V and J ends lost 4 bases and 4 bases respectively, with 10 bases between them.

This clonotype was seen a few times. This chain connects TRBV5-1 to TRBJ2-7, with 9 bases fitting TRBD2. V was clipped by 4 bases and J by 2 bases; unmatched bases: 7. CDR3 length: 15 amino acids. The V gene's germline CDR1 is SGHRS and CDR2 YFSETQ. CDR3 in DNA: TGCGCCAGCAGCGACCGGGCGGGAGGGACCTACGAGCAGTACTTC. This gives the protein CASSDRAGGTYEQYF.

The chain links TRBV6-2 or TRBV6-3 to TRBJ2-4, with D perhaps matching TRBD1 (6 bases). TRBJ2-7 explains the end of the DNA better; the J call may be wrong. The CDR3 totals 13 residues. Germline CDR1 is MNHEY and CDR2 is SVGEGT. CDR3 in DNA: TGTGCCAGCACCGAGGGACAAAACTACGAGCAGTACTTC. It is translated as CASTEGQNYEQYF.

V is TRBV4-1 and J is TRBJ2-5; weak D call: TRBD1 (5 bases). In germline, CDR1 is MGHRA, CDR2 YSYEKL. The germline V and J ends were trimmed by 2 bases and 4 bases, with 14 bases remaining between them. The CDR3 runs to 15 residues. CDR3 region: CASSQRLGVPETQYF. CDR3 in DNA: TGCGCCAGCAGCCAACGGTTAGGGGTACCAGAGACCCAGTACTTC.

The J gene is TRBJ1-2, the V gene TRBV12-3 or TRBV12-4; possibly TRBD1 for D (5 bases). The germline V and J ends were trimmed by 2 bases and 8 bases, with 18 bases remaining between them. The CDR3 is 15 residues long. The CDR3 here is CASSLRIEGLGGYTF. CDR3 sequence (DNA): TGTGCCAGCAGTTTAAGGATCGAGGGGCTCGGCGGCTACACCTTC.

The V call is TRBV10-3, the J call TRBJ1-1; TRBD1 is a possible D gene (5 bases). This CDR3 spans 14 amino acids. V lost 10 bases to trimming and J lost 2 bases, with 17 bases between them. The germline gives CDR1 ENHRY, CDR2 SYGVKD. The CDR3: CATSGRARNTEAFF. CDR3 in DNA: TGTGCCACCTCAGGCAGGGCACGTAACACTGAAGCTTTCTTT.

V gene TRBV24-1 combines with J gene TRBJ2-3, with 10 nucleotides matching TRBD1. The CDR3 sequence is 18 residues long. CDR1 is KGHDR, CDR2 SFDVKD, per germline. Germline trimming cut 4 bases from V and 1 base from J; bases unmatched to any gene: 10. CDR3 sequence: CATSDPGQGVFGTDTQYF. CDR3 coding DNA: TGTGCCACCAGTGACCCCGGACAGGGGGTGTTTGGCACAGATACGCAGTATTTT.

This clonotype has more than one count but fewer than ten. CDR3 protein: CSARGGSQYEQYF. The CDR3 coding sequence is TGCAGTGCTAGAGGTGGGAGTCAGTACGAGCAGTACTTC. J is TRBJ2-7 and V is TRBV20-1, with D possibly being TRBD2 (5 bases). The CDR3 consists of 13 residues. Trimming left V 1 base short and J 4 bases short, with 11 bases between. Germline V gene lookup returns CDR1 DFQATT and CDR2 SNEGSKA (reference sequence).

The sample holds many counts of this clonotype. The chain uses TRBV12-3 or TRBV12-4 and TRBJ1-2; no clear D gene. The V gene lost 1 base and the J gene lost 2 bases, with 5 bases spanning the gap. The CDR3 is made up of 13 amino acids. The CDR3: CASSLDNNYGYTF. Written as DNA, the CDR3 is TGTGCCAGCAGTTTAGACAACAACTATGGCTACACCTTC.

This clonotype was recorded once. The chain couples TRBV5-1 to TRBJ2-5, with 10 bases fitting TRBD2. The CDR3 extends over 14 amino acids. The germline CDR1 and CDR2 sequences are SGHRS and YFSETQ. The J segment lost 5 bases and the V segment lost 8 bases, leaving 9 bases of the junction unmatched. CDR3 nucleotide sequence: TGCGCCAGGATCACTAGCGGGGCTCGGGAGACCCAGTACTTC. This gives the protein CARITSGARETQYF.

In the case of this clonotype: A read error may account for a junction end that differs from germline. The V and J genes are TRBV4-1 and TRBJ2-5, with a tentative D call TRBD1 (5 bases). Germline CDR1 is MGHRA and CDR2 is YSYEKL. The CDR3 spans 14 residues. The CDR3 loop reads CAGSSKGYQETQYF. In nucleotides, the CDR3 is TGCGCCGGCAGCTCAAAGGGGTACCAAGAGACCCAGTACTTC.